The 18 T cell receptor beta chains below come from one sample, sequenced in a study of blood T cell repertoires in COVID-19. TCRdb's table, derived via immunoSEQ multiplex PCR, lists solely in-frame clones and lacks some. Altogether roughly 150,000 clones are present, around 82% being singletons, with the ten largest covering 15% to 20%. What was sequenced was PBMCs or T cells enriched from blood (not recorded which). These receptors were taken from a man aged 60 to 75 who had recovered from COVID-19.

The rearrangement uses TRBV9 and TRBJ2-1; 9 bases are shared with TRBD1. V lost 2 bases, J lost 5 bases, and 5 bases stayed unmatched. CDR3 length: 15 amino acids. Germline V CDR1 and CDR2: SGDLS, YYNGEE. The CDR3 region is CASSVGQGYDNEQFF. The CDR3 bases are TGTGCCAGCAGCGTGGGACAGGGATACGACAATGAGCAGTTCTTC.

This clone was seen a single time. The junction departs from germline at one end; a sequencing error may be responsible. J is TRBJ2-1 and V is TRBV7-7, with D maybe TRBD2 (5 bases). CDR1 SSHAT and CDR2 FNYEAQ come from the germline V gene (reference sequence). The CDR3 extends over 16 amino acids. The CDR3 sequence: CASSLSAGEGAEEQFF. The CDR3 region has the DNA TGTGCTAGCAGCTTATCGGCCGGAGAGGGAGCTGAAGAGCAGTTCTTC.

The chain has TRBV27 and TRBJ2-5, with TRBD1 identical over 9 bases. V lost 6 bases, J lost 0 bases, and 2 bases stayed unmatched. The CDR3 is 14 residues long. The V gene's germline CDR1 is MNHEY and CDR2 SMNVEV (reference sequence). This CDR3 reads CASSDRGYQETQYF. The DNA of the CDR3 is TGTGCCAGCAGCGACAGGGGGTACCAAGAGACCCAGTACTTC.

This clone was seen a single time. The CDR3 coding sequence is TGTGCCAGTAGTGGGAGAAGGGAAAAACTGTTTTTT. Its translation: CASSGRREKLFF. The chain is built from TRBV19 and TRBJ1-4, with unresolved D. CDR3 size: 12 residues. Germline values: CDR1 LNHDA, CDR2 SQIVND (reference sequence). The V end was cut by 5 bases, the J end by 8 bases, with 9 bases between.

The rearrangement joins TRBV5-4 to TRBJ2-5; 9 nucleotides agree with TRBD1. Looked up from germline, CDR1 is SGHNT and CDR2 is YYREEE (reference sequence). With V trimmed by 5 bases and J by 2 bases, 10 bases remained unmatched. This CDR3 is built from 16 residues. The CDR3 is CASSPGGTGLQETQYF. CDR3 in DNA: TGTGCCAGCAGTCCAGGCGGGACAGGGCTGCAAGAGACCCAGTACTTC.

V is TRBV7-8 and J is TRBJ2-7; unclear D gene. This CDR3 spans 15 amino acids. The germline V gene encodes CDR1 SGHVS and CDR2 FQNEAQ. V was cut by 6 bases and J by 1 base, with 16 bases left in between. This CDR3 reads CASSSLIGRSYEQYF. CDR3 DNA sequence: TGTGCCAGCAGTTCATTAATCGGCAGGTCCTACGAGCAGTACTTC. The full variable domain, rest sourced from reference TRBV7-8 and TRBJ2-7, is GAGVSQSPRYKVAKRGQDVALRCDPISGHVSLFWYQQALGQGPEFLTYFQNEAQLDKSGLPSDRFFAERPEGSVSTLKIQRTQQEDSAVYLCASSSLIGRSYEQYFGPGTRLTVT.

This rearrangement joins TRBV2 to TRBJ1-4, with D unresolved. The CDR3 runs 14 residues. Trimming removed 2 bases at V and 5 bases at J, with 9 bases between. CDR1 and CDR2 from the germline V gene are SNHLY and FYNNEI. The CDR3 DNA follows: TGTGCCAGCAGTGAAAAATCCCAGAATGAAAAACTGTTTTTT. Translation: CASSEKSQNEKLFF.

As concerns this clone: Possible read error: a much larger clone is one base away. The gene calls are TRBV2 and TRBJ1-5, with D possibly matching TRBD1 (5 bases). The CDR3 length is 13 residues. The germline gives CDR1 SNHLY, CDR2 FYNNEI. V was clipped by 7 bases and J by 0 bases, with 7 bases between them. The CDR3 DNA follows: TGTGCCAGCATACAGGATAGCAATCAGCCCCAGCATTTT. This codes for CASIQDSNQPQHF.

The chain uses TRBV7-8 and TRBJ2-5; no clear D gene. The V end lost 0 bases, the J end lost 1 base, and 6 bases lay between the germline ends. This CDR3 is built from 14 residues. The V gene's germline CDR1 is SGHVS and CDR2 FQNEAQ. The DNA of the CDR3 is TGTGCCAGCAGCTTAGCTGAACTCCAAGAGACCCAGTACTTC. Protein: CASSLAELQETQYF.

This clone was seen a few times. The chain combines TRBV5-1 with TRBJ2-3, with 11 positions matching TRBD2. The CDR3 is 16 residues long. Germline CDR1 and CDR2: SGHRS and YFSETQ. Trimming removed 5 bases from V and 5 bases from J; junction bases left unmatched: 10. CDR3 nucleotides: TGCGCCAGCAGAATTAATAGCGGGAGGGCCGGAGATACGCAGTATTTT. Its translation is CASRINSGRAGDTQYF.

The chain couples TRBV12-3 or TRBV12-4 to TRBJ2-5; D is perhaps TRBD1 (5 bases). This CDR3 has 13 residues. V shed 2 bases and J shed 4 bases, with 8 bases lying between them. CDR3 in amino acids: CASSLLGRETQYF. The CDR3 region has the DNA TGTGCCAGCAGTTTACTGGGGCGAGAGACCCAGTACTTC.

This rearrangement joins TRBV5-1 to TRBJ2-2, with D possibly being TRBD1 (6 bases). V was cut by 0 bases and J by 3 bases, with 12 bases left in between. Germline V CDR1 and CDR2: SGHRS, YFSETQ. The CDR3 runs 16 residues. The CDR3 is CASSLGLRGYTGELFF. CDR3 sequence (DNA): TGCGCCAGCAGCTTGGGTTTGAGGGGGTACACCGGGGAGCTGTTTTTT.

The V and J genes are TRBV14 and TRBJ2-7, with 11 bases that match TRBD2. Germline assignment: CDR1 SGHDN and CDR2 FVKESK. With 6 bases clipped from V and 6 bases from J, the junction kept 10 bases outside the gene matches. This CDR3 spans 15 amino acids. CDR3: CASRLAGARLGEQYF. As DNA, the CDR3 is TGTGCCAGCAGACTAGCGGGGGCGAGACTCGGCGAGCAGTACTTC.

The chain combines TRBV6-5 with TRBJ2-7; TRBD1 might be the D (6 bases). Germline V gives CDR1 MNHEY, CDR2 SVGAGI. V lost 6 bases, J lost 2 bases, and 17 bases lay in between. The CDR3 covers 15 residues. CDR3 sequence: CASSPPGRGTYEQYF. As DNA, the CDR3 is TGTGCCAGCAGCCCACCAGGTAGGGGGACCTACGAGCAGTACTTC.

The sample holds one count of this clone. The rearrangement links TRBV5-8 to TRBJ2-7, with TRBD2 identical over 9 bases. The CDR3 spans 16 residues. Germline V CDR1 and CDR2: SGHTS, YDEGEE. Unmatched junction bases numbered 4, after V lost 0 bases and J lost 0 bases. The CDR3: CASSLVLAGPSYEQYF. CDR3 DNA: TGTGCCAGCAGCTTGGTCCTAGCGGGGCCCTCCTACGAGCAGTACTTC.

The chain is built from TRBV7-9 and TRBJ2-1; the D is unclear. Germline loops: CDR1 SEHNR, CDR2 FQNEAQ (reference sequence). V was cut by 3 bases and J by 12 bases, with 9 bases left in between. The CDR3 spans 11 residues. As DNA, the CDR3 is TGTGCCAGCAGCTTTACCGAGGTGCAGTTCTTC. Its protein is CASSFTEVQFF.

The rearrangement links TRBV6-2 or TRBV6-3 to TRBJ2-4; 14 bases map to TRBD2. The CDR3 sequence is 18 residues long. The V segment lost 1 base and the J segment 6 bases; nucleotides outside the gene matches: 8. The germline V gene has CDR1 MNHEY and CDR2 SVGEGT. CDR3 loop: CASSYLAGLAGGINIQYF. The CDR3 DNA sequence: TGTGCCAGCAGTTACTTAGCAGGACTAGCGGGAGGTATAAACATTCAGTACTTC.

V is TRBV5-5 and J is TRBJ1-2; a weak D match, TRBD1 (5 bases). The ends were cut back, 0 bases at V and 4 bases at J, with 13 bases in the middle. Germline lookup yields CDR1 SGHKS and CDR2 YYEKEE (reference sequence). The length of the CDR3 is 15 residues. The CDR3 loop is CASSLEAGWGYGYTF. CDR3 bases: TGTGCCAGCAGCTTGGAAGCAGGGTGGGGCTATGGCTACACCTTC. Full variable domain (rest looked up from reference TRBV5-5 and TRBJ1-2): DAGVTQSPTHLIKTRGQQVTLRCSPISGHKSVSWYQQVLGQGPQFIFQYYEKEERGRGNFPDRFSARQFPNYSSELNVNALLLGDSALYLCASSLEAGWGYGYTFGSGTRLTVV.